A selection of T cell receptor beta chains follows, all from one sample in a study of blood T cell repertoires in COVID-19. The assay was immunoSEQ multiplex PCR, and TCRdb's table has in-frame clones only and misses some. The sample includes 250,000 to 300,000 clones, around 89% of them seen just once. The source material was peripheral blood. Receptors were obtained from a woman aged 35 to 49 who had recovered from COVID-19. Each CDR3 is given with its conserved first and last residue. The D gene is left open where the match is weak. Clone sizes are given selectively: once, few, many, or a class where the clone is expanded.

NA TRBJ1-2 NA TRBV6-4 CASTPETGSYGYTF TGTGCCAGCACCCCTGAGACAGGCTCCTATGGCTACACCTTC
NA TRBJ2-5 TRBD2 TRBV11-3 CASSPTSFPGGETQYF TGTGCCAGCAGCCCGACTAGCTTCCCCGGGGGGGAGACCCAGTACTTC
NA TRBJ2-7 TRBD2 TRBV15 CATSTGLGVGYEQYF TGTGCCACCAGCACCGGACTAGGTGTTGGCTACGAGCAGTACTTC
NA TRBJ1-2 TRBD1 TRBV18 CASSGDRHYGYTF TGTGCCAGCTCAGGGGACAGGCACTATGGCTACACCTTC
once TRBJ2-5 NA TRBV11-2 CASSPVWGPETQYF TGTGCCAGCAGCCCGGTTTGGGGGCCAGAGACCCAGTACTTC
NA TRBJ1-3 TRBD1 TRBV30 CACQNGPQGVGNTIYF TGTGCCTGCCAAAATGGCCCCCAGGGGGTTGGAAACACCATATATTTT
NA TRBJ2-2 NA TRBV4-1 CASSQDGGGATPGELFF TGCGCCAGCAGCCAAGATGGGGGGGGCGCCACACCCGGGGAGCTGTTTTTT
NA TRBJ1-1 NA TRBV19 CASRRMNTEAFF TGTGCCAGCAGGCGCATGAACACTGAAGCTTTCTTT
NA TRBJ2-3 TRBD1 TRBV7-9 CASSSRQGSDTQYF TGTGCCAGCAGCTCCCGACAGGGCTCGGATACGCAGTATTTT
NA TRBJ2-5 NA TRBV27 CASKAAGGLYQETQYF TGTGCCAGCAAAGCCGCGGGCGGACTCTATCAAGAGACCCAGTACTTC
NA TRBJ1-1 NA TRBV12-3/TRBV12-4 CASSLARGTEAFF TGTGCCAGCAGTTTAGCAAGGGGGACTGAAGCTTTCTTT
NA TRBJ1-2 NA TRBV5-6 CASTGGAGYGYTF TGTGCCAGCACCGGGGGGGCGGGCTATGGCTACACCTTC
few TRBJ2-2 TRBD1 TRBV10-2 CASRTGGRGGELFF TGCGCCAGCAGGACAGGGGGCAGGGGCGGGGAGCTGTTTTTT
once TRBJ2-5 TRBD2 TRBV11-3 CASSLGLIAGGGAEETQYF TGTGCCAGCAGCTTAGGGCTAATAGCGGGAGGAGGAGCAGAAGAGACCCAGTACTTC
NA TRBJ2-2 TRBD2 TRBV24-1 CATSDLASGTNTGELFF TGTGCCACCAGTGATTTGGCTAGCGGAACGAACACCGGGGAGCTGTTTTTT
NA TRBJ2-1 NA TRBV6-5 CASSPGLGLFF TGTGCCAGCAGCCCGGGATTAGGGCTGTTCTTC
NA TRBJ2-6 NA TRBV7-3 CASSPSPSVLTF TGTGCCAGCAGCCCAAGTCCTAGCGTCCTGACTTTC
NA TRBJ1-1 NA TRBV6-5 CASTPQSVNTEAFF TGTGCCAGCACCCCCCAATCGGTGAACACTGAAGCTTTCTTT
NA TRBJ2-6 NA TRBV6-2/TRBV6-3 CASSPTRSSGANVLTF TGTGCCAGCAGCCCTACAAGGAGCTCTGGGGCCAACGTCCTGACTTTC
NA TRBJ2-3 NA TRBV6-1 CASSEGGGAGLTDTQYF TGTGCCAGCAGTGAAGGGGGGGGCGCGGGACTCACAGATACGCAGTATTTT
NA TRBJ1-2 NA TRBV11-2 CASSWYPHGYGYTF TGTGCCAGCAGCTGGTACCCCCACGGCTATGGCTACACCTTC
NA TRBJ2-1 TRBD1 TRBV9 CASSATGGSGNEQFF TGTGCCAGCAGCGCTACAGGGGGGTCTGGCAATGAGCAGTTCTTC
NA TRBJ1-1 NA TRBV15 CATSTTGALNTEAFF TGTGCCACCAGCACCACGGGAGCTTTAAACACTGAAGCTTTCTTT
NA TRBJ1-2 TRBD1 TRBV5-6 CASSPMGQHYGYTF TGTGCCAGCAGCCCCATGGGACAGCACTATGGCTACACCTTC
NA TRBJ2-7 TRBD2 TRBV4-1 CASSHLAGASYEQYF TGCGCCAGCAGCCATTTGGCGGGAGCGTCCTACGAGCAGTACTTC
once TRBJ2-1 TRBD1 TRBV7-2 CASSPPGTGYNEQFF TGTGCCAGCTCCCCCCCGGGGACAGGCTACAATGAGCAGTTCTTC
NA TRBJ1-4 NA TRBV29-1 CSVGAQEKLFF TGCAGCGTGGGGGCTCAGGAAAAACTGTTTTTT
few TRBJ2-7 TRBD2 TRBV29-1 CSVVAGGPIEQYF TGCAGCGTTGTTGCGGGAGGGCCGATTGAGCAGTACTTC
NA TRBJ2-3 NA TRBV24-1 CATSDHSGLGTDTQYF TGTGCCACCAGTGATCACAGCGGGCTCGGCACAGATACGCAGTATTTT
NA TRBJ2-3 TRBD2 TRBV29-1 CSVAGLAGGSDTQYF TGCAGCGTCGCCGGACTAGCGGGAGGCTCAGATACGCAGTATTTT
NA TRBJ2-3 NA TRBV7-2 CASSVSLAGQPDTQYF TGTGCCAGCAGCGTATCACTAGCAGGCCAGCCGGATACGCAGTATTTT
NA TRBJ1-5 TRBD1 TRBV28 CASSLRQGVSNQPQHF TGTGCCAGCAGTTTAAGACAGGGGGTCAGCAATCAGCCCCAGCATTTT
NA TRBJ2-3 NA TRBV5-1 CASSPGDTDTQYF TGCGCCAGCAGCCCGGGGGACACAGATACGCAGTATTTT
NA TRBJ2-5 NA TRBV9 CASSPRAGRETQYF TGTGCCAGCAGCCCCCGGGCGGGCCGGGAGACCCAGTACTTC
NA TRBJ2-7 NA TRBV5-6 CASSPPWGPYEQYF TGTGCCAGCAGCCCCCCTTGGGGGCCCTACGAGCAGTACTTC
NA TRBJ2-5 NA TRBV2 CASSPWGDETQYF TGTGCCAGCAGCCCATGGGGGGATGAGACCCAGTACTTC
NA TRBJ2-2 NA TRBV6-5 CASSYSRAPNTGELFF TGTGCCAGCAGTTACTCGAGGGCCCCAAACACCGGGGAGCTGTTTTTT
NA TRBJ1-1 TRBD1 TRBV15 CATSRPRDRGDTEAFF TGTGCCACCAGCAGACCCCGGGACAGGGGGGACACTGAAGCTTTCTTT
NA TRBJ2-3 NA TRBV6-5 CVSSYGSGVTPDTQYF TGTGTCAGCAGTTACGGGTCGGGAGTTACCCCAGATACGCAGTATTTT
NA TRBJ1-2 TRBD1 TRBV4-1 CASSPSQGANYGYTF TGCGCCAGCAGCCCCTCCCAGGGGGCGAACTATGGCTACACCTTC
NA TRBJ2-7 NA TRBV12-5 CASGPGPGEQYF TGTGCTAGTGGTCCGGGCCCGGGGGAGCAGTACTTC
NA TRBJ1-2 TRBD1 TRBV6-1 CASSEAGTVGYTF TGTGCCAGCAGTGAAGCCGGGACAGTTGGCTACACCTTC
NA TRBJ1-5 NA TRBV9 CASSVEGSVDQPQHF TGTGCCAGCAGCGTAGAGGGGTCAGTGGATCAGCCCCAGCATTTT
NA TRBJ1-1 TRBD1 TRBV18 CASSRDRVTEAFF TGTGCCAGCTCACGGGACAGGGTCACTGAAGCTTTCTTT
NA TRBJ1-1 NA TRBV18 CASSPQPLFEAFF TGTGCCAGCTCACCACAGCCGCTATTTGAAGCTTTCTTT
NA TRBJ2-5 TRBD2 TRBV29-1 CSVAGLAGLQETQYF TGCAGCGTTGCGGGACTAGCGGGGCTCCAAGAGACCCAGTACTTC
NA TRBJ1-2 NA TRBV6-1 CASSDPDYGYTF TGTGCCAGCAGTGACCCCGACTATGGCTACACCTTC
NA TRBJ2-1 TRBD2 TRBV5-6 CASSLWASGSHNEQFF TGTGCCAGCAGCTTGTGGGCTAGCGGGAGCCACAATGAGCAGTTCTTC
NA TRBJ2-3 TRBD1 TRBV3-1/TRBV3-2 CASSQVAGGSTDTQYF TGTGCCAGCAGCCAAGTGGCAGGGGGCTCTACAGATACGCAGTATTTT
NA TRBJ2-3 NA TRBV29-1 CSVVGAINRESTDTQYF TGCAGCGTTGTTGGCGCGATAAACAGGGAGTCCACAGATACGCAGTATTTT
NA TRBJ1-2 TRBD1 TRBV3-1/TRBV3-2 CASTPLGTGDYGYTF TGTGCCAGCACCCCGCTGGGGACAGGGGACTATGGCTACACCTTC